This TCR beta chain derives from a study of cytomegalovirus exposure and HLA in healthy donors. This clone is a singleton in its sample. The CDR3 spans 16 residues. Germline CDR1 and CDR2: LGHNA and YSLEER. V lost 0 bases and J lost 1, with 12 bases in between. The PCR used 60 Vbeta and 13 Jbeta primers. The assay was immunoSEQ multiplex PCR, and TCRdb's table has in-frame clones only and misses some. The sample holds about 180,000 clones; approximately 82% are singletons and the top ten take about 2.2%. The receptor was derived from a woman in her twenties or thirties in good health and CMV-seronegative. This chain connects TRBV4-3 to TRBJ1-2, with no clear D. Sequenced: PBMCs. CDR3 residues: CASSQDRTGINYGYTF. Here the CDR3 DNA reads TGCGCCAGCAGCCAAGATCGTACGGGGATTAACTATGGCTACACCTTC.